This T cell receptor beta chain was sequenced in a study of blood T cell repertoires in COVID-19. Overall study: T cells, B-cell-depleted T cells, or PBMCs provided the cDNA or gDNA that served as material.

This clone was counted only a few times. Germline CDR1 and CDR2: SGHRS and YFSETQ. This CDR3 spans 14 amino acids. V lost 0 bases to trimming and J lost 6 bases, with 7 bases between them. Enrollees, roughly 18 to 90 years old, lived in about two dozen US areas. Participants were placed into cohorts based on the clinical history they reported. As originally analysed: Reference gene primer amplification yielded estimated nucleated cell counts. The method was immunoSEQ multiplex PCR; TCRdb's version includes in-frame clones alone and lacks a portion of them. The D gene and trimming were derived from the DNA, and the V and J assignments and clone size from that table. The table has a few hundred thousand clones, around 91% seen once; the top ten hold 0.6% to 0.7%.

Sequenced material: PBMCs or T cells enriched from blood (not recorded which). V and J are TRBV5-1 and TRBJ1-6; D gene unclear. The TCR comes from a man aged 18 to 35 who had recovered from COVID-19. For the CDR3, the DNA is TGCGCCAGCAGCTTGGCCCCAGTTAATTCACCCCTCCACTTT. Encoded protein: CASSLAPVNSPLHF.